This TCR beta chain was obtained from a study of blood T cell repertoires in COVID-19 (dated by TCRdb to the early 2020s). A note on the overall study: Collaborator samples came from the United States, Italy and Spain and covered acute and convalescent phases of COVID-19. The prospective study material was composed of cDNA or gDNA derived from T cells, B-cell-depleted T cells, or PBMCs. HLA class I and class II types, where available, came from metadata supplied by the sample provider rather than from assay-based typing. A freely available public database, intended as a resource for researchers studying the immune response to SARS-CoV-2, is where the repertoires were released. Subjects who had been exposed to COVID-19, were actively infected with it, or had recovered from it provided the deeply sampled blood TCRbeta repertoires that made up the dataset. Samples came from the ongoing ImmuneRACE study (first 160 participants) plus 1,254 subjects from 6 global collaborators. Nearly every sample came with metadata listing a de-identified subject ID, COVID-19 status, age in years and sex. Overall results and qualifications from the work: How much clinical and demographic metadata was included differed by source and by participant, and the metadata was provided uncurated.

Participants in the prospective study were aged 18 to 89 years, lived in under 30 United States geographic areas, and enrolled through a virtual design. In the prospective study, cohorts were assigned on the basis of participant-reported clinical history obtained from a screening survey and a study questionnaire. Recovered participants in ImmuneRACE Cohort 3 were defined as having two consecutive negative NP/OP PCR tests, clearance from a healthcare professional, or resolution of symptoms. Each participant in the prospective study had whole blood, serum and a nasopharyngeal or oropharyngeal swab collected by mobile phlebotomists. Participants in the prospective study had the option to provide additional blood draws and questionnaires over a roughly 2-month period. Prospective study blood samples were shipped either frozen or at room temperature before DNA extraction. A word on this clone: Its antigen specificity is not known. No qualities accompany the bases; no much larger clone lies one base away.

TCRbeta CDR3 regions were amplified from genomic DNA by means of the immunoSEQ Assay, a bias-controlled multiplex PCR. Processing in the source paper ran as follows. The number of nucleated cells in each sample was estimated by amplification of reference gene primers within the assay. Sequence reads were collapsed and filtered to measure the absolute abundance of every unique TCRbeta CDR3 rearrangement. For each sample, productive Simpson clonality was calculated as the square root of Simpson's diversity index across productive rearrangements. This is the immuneACCESS table as TCRdb keeps it, with only in-frame sequences that have V and J called. A part of the clones is gone; compared with another copy, unresolved V genes explain less than half, and the rest is unexplained. V, J and clone size reflect that table, while D and trimming were determined from the DNA. The sample table contains hundreds of thousands of clones; only one count was recorded for roughly 90% of them. The leading ten clones occupy around 9% of the sample.

V lost 6 bases and J lost 5 bases; the stretch between them is 10 bases long. The CDR3 runs 12 amino acids, cysteine and phenylalanine included. The kept DNA is CDR3 alone, 36 bases in frame from the first base. Sequencing was performed on PBMCs or T cells enriched from blood (not recorded which). The rearrangement combines TRBV12-3 or TRBV12-4 with TRBJ1-2; no D segment can be confidently identified. The TCR comes from a woman between 18 and 29 years old who had recovered from COVID-19. The DNA is TGTGCCAGCAGCCCGGGTCCTTATGGCTACACCTTC. This is translated as CASSPGPYGYTF.